The 27 T cell receptor beta chains given below trace back to one sample, sequenced in a study of blood T cell repertoires in COVID-19. Data came from immunoSEQ multiplex PCR; TCRdb stores just in-frame clones and leaves some out. This sample has around 140,000 clones; 84% occur once, and the top ten carry around 3.2%. The sample taken for sequencing was PBMCs or T cells enriched from blood (not recorded which). These receptors all stem from a woman aged 50 to 60 with acute COVID-19.

The chain has TRBV29-1 and TRBJ2-1, with D unresolved. Germline values: CDR1 SQVTM, CDR2 ANQGSEA. V was shortened by 4 bases and J by 4 bases, with 8 bases between the two germline ends. CDR3 length: 12 amino acids. Here the CDR3 reads CSVVERYNEQFF. The CDR3 DNA reads as TGCAGCGTTGTCGAGAGGTACAATGAGCAGTTCTTC.

This clone was seen only once. The rearrangement joins TRBV15 to TRBJ2-3, with D perhaps matching TRBD2 (6 bases). The CDR3 has 16 amino acids. Germline V gives CDR1 LNHNV, CDR2 YYDKDF (reference sequence). Trimming removed 1 base from V and 3 bases from J, with 14 bases in between. The CDR3 nucleotides are TGTGCCACCAGCAGAGGGACATTGGGGGGAACAGATACGCAGTATTTT. It specifies CATSRGTLGGTDTQYF.

As regards this clone: Other DNA sequences in the same sample also yield this CDR3. The genes are TRBV13 and TRBJ2-5; D possibly corresponds to TRBD2 (6 bases). V lost 2 bases and J 3 bases, leaving 10 bases between the germline ends. The CDR3 runs 14 residues. Germline CDR1 and CDR2: PRHDT and FYEKMQ (reference sequence). This CDR3 reads CASSLRTGEETQYF. The CDR3 bases are TGTGCCAGCAGCTTAAGAACGGGGGAAGAGACCCAGTACTTC.

V and J are TRBV11-2 and TRBJ1-2; possibly TRBD1 for D (6 bases). Germline-derived CDR1 and CDR2 are SGHAT and FQNNGV. The V end lost 5 bases, the J end lost 6 bases, and 13 bases lay between the germline ends. The CDR3 contains 13 residues. Written as DNA, the CDR3 is TGTGCCAGCAGCATACAGGGAGAGGATGGCTACACCTTC. This codes for CASSIQGEDGYTF.

A note on this clone: Other DNA sequences in the sample encode the same CDR3. The rearrangement uses TRBV28 and TRBJ2-7; D remains ambiguous. Germline assignment: CDR1 MDHEN and CDR2 SYDVKM. The CDR3 is made up of 11 amino acids. Trimming took 4 bases from V and 6 from J, leaving 7 bases between them. CDR3: CASSSPGEQYF. The CDR3 DNA reads as TGTGCCAGCAGTTCCCCAGGCGAGCAGTACTTC.

This sequence joins TRBV9 and TRBJ2-7, with 12 bases fitting TRBD2. The germline gives CDR1 SGDLS, CDR2 YYNGEE. The J segment lost 2 bases and the V segment lost 2 bases, leaving 2 bases of the junction unmatched. The CDR3 has 15 amino acids. The CDR3 loop is CASSVGLAGPYEQYF. CDR3 nucleotides: TGTGCCAGCAGCGTCGGACTAGCGGGACCCTACGAGCAGTACTTC.

V is TRBV11-2 and J is TRBJ2-7, with 13 bases lining up with TRBD2. Trimming at V came to 5 bases and at J to 1 base, leaving 5 bases not matched to a gene. This CDR3 spans 16 amino acids. Germline CDR1 and CDR2: SGHAT and FQNNGV. CDR3 sequence: CASSPRTSGSSYEQYF. Here the CDR3 DNA reads TGTGCCAGCAGCCCCCGGACTAGCGGGAGTTCCTACGAGCAGTACTTC.

CDR3 in DNA: TGTGCCAGCAGCGGATCAGGGGGCTTGGAGACCCAGTACTTC. Amino acids: CASSGSGGLETQYF. V is TRBV9 and J is TRBJ2-5; 8 positions agree with TRBD1. The CDR3 is 14 amino acids. From germline, CDR1 is SGDLS and CDR2 YYNGEE. The V and J ends lost 3 bases and 5 bases, in that order; junction bases with no gene match: 6.

The rearrangement joins TRBV7-2 to TRBJ2-3, with 8 bases fitting TRBD2. This CDR3 has 18 amino acids. With 5 bases clipped from V and 4 bases from J, the junction kept 17 bases outside the gene matches. Germline V lookup: CDR1 SGHTA, CDR2 FQGNSA. The CDR3 DNA reads as TGTGCCAGCAGCCCCCAGGCCCCGGGAGGGGCGGTTGCAGATACGCAGTATTTT. The encoded protein is CASSPQAPGGAVADTQYF.

This chain joins TRBV2 and TRBJ2-1; 10 positions match TRBD2. CDR1 is SNHLY and CDR2 is FYNNEI in the germline V gene. Losses at the gene ends were 6 bases for V and 0 bases for J; bases not matched to a gene: 5. The CDR3 has 16 residues. The CDR3 here is CASRIRTSGSYNEQFF. The CDR3 nucleotides read TGTGCCAGCAGGATAAGGACTAGCGGCTCCTACAATGAGCAGTTCTTC.

This chain uses TRBV28 with TRBJ1-5; 7 bases agree with TRBD1. Germline values: CDR1 MDHEN, CDR2 SYDVKM. With 4 bases clipped from V and 11 bases from J, the junction kept 17 bases outside the gene matches. The CDR3 has 16 amino acids. The CDR3 bases are TGTGCCAGCAGTTCGAAGGGTTACAGGGGTGAAGGGGCCCAGCATTTT. Its translation: CASSSKGYRGEGAQHF.

The chain couples TRBV19 to TRBJ2-3, with D possibly matching TRBD2 (6 bases). CDR3 length: 15 residues. Per germline, CDR1 LNHDA and CDR2 SQIVND (reference sequence). Deletions cut 5 bases from V and 2 bases from J, with 14 bases between. CDR3 residues: CASSFRLDLTDTQYF. The CDR3 DNA reads as TGTGCCAGTAGTTTTCGACTAGACCTCACAGATACGCAGTATTTT.

V is TRBV24-1 and J is TRBJ2-7; D is unclear. Looked up from germline, CDR1 is KGHDR and CDR2 is SFDVKD. The CDR3 loop spans 12 amino acids. The germline V and J ends were trimmed by 8 bases and 4 bases, with 11 bases remaining between them. Written as DNA, the CDR3 is TGTGCCACCACTCCCAAGCGATACGAGCAGTACTTC. Translation gives CATTPKRYEQYF.

The DNA of the CDR3 is TGCGCCAGCAGCTCGGTGCGGGGGGCCACTGAAGCTTTCTTT. Translated, it gives CASSSVRGATEAFF. The chain uses TRBV5-1 and TRBJ1-1; D is perhaps TRBD1 (6 bases). From germline, CDR1 is SGHRS and CDR2 YFSETQ. V lost 3 bases and J lost 4, with 13 bases in between. This CDR3 comprises 14 residues.

This clone came up once. This chain joins TRBV7-2 and TRBJ2-7; D perhaps matches TRBD1 (5 bases). Germline V gene lookup returns CDR1 SGHTA and CDR2 FQGNSA. The CDR3 length is 13 residues. With 5 bases removed from V and 3 bases from J, the gap between germline ends came to 11 bases. CDR3 sequence: CASSQDRNYEQYF. The CDR3 bases are TGTGCCAGCAGCCAAGACAGAAACTACGAGCAGTACTTC.

The table lists this clone with a count of one. The chain joins TRBV7-2 to TRBJ2-1, with TRBD2 matching over 9 bases. The CDR3 covers 15 residues. CDR1 and CDR2 from the germline V gene are SGHTA and FQGNSA. With 1 base clipped from V and 8 bases from J, the junction kept 6 bases outside the gene matches. This CDR3 is CASSLVASGIHEQFF. CDR3 sequence (DNA): TGTGCCAGCAGCTTAGTGGCTAGCGGGATCCATGAGCAGTTCTTC.

This chain uses TRBV6-2 or TRBV6-3 with TRBJ2-3; possible D gene TRBD2, 5 bases. V was shortened by 1 base and J by 2 bases, with 7 bases between the two germline ends. Germline V gene data show CDR1 as MNHEY and CDR2 as SVGEGT. CDR3 size: 14 residues. The DNA for the CDR3 is TGTGCCAGCAGTTACTACGGACTCACAGATACGCAGTATTTT. Encoded protein: CASSYYGLTDTQYF.

The rearrangement links TRBV7-6 to TRBJ2-1, with 12 positions matching TRBD1. The CDR3 is made up of 16 amino acids. Germline V CDR1 and CDR2: SGHVS, FNYEAQ. The ends lost 1 base at V and 8 bases at J; junction bases unmatched: 6. This chain's CDR3 is CASSLVGTGGFHEQFF. In DNA, the CDR3 is TGTGCCAGCAGCTTAGTGGGGACAGGGGGCTTTCATGAGCAGTTCTTC.

This chain joins TRBV10-2 and TRBJ1-2; the match to TRBD1 covers 11 bases. J lost 4 bases, V lost 3 bases, and 7 bases had no gene match. Germline CDR1 reads WSHSY; CDR2 reads SAAADI. The CDR3 consists of 16 residues. In nucleotides, the CDR3 is TGCGCCAGCAGTGACCCGGGACAGGGGGAAGTCTATGGCTACACCTTC. It codes for CASSDPGQGEVYGYTF.

This clone turned up a few times. The chain joins TRBV11-1 to TRBJ2-1; possible D gene TRBD2, 6 bases. CDR1 is SGHAT and CDR2 is FQDESV in the germline V gene (reference sequence). Trimming removed 4 bases at V and 3 bases at J, with 16 bases between. CDR3 length: 16 residues. Written as DNA, the CDR3 is TGTGCCAGCAGCTCCCGAGGGGTAGCGGACTACAATGAGCAGTTCTTC. Protein sequence: CASSSRGVADYNEQFF. Full variable domain (rest looked up from reference TRBV11-1 and TRBJ2-1): EAEVAQSPRYKITEKSQAVAFWCDPISGHATLYWYRQILGQGPELLVQFQDESVVDDSQLPKDRFSAERLKGVDSTLKIQPAELGDSAMYLCASSSRGVADYNEQFFGPGTRLTVL.

This clone turned up a few times. The chain employs TRBV19 and TRBJ2-2; TRBD2 might be the D (7 bases). The CDR3 runs to 15 residues. CDR1 and CDR2 from the germline V gene are LNHDA and SQIVND (reference sequence). V dropped 3 bases and J dropped 3 bases, with 11 bases sitting between them. The DNA of the CDR3 is TGTGCCAGTAGTATTCGGGGGGCTGACACCGGGGAGCTGTTTTTT. This encodes CASSIRGADTGELFF.

The rearrangement uses TRBV9 and TRBJ1-2, with D maybe TRBD1 (6 bases). Germline V gene sequence: CDR1 SGDLS, CDR2 YYNGEE. V gave up 6 bases and J gave up 2 bases, with 20 bases separating them. This CDR3 is built from 16 residues. The CDR3 nucleotides are TGTGCCAGCACCCTCCACTCCTCGGGACAAAACTATGGCTACACCTTC. Translating gives CASTLHSSGQNYGYTF.

This clone was seen more than once but under ten times. In DNA, the CDR3 is TGTGCCAGCTCACCGGAGACAGCATCCAATTACAATGAGCAGTTCTTC. It specifies CASSPETASNYNEQFF. This chain joins TRBV18 and TRBJ2-1, with D perhaps TRBD1 (5 bases). Trimming shortened V by 3 bases and J by 4 bases, and 16 bases separated the two germline ends. CDR1 and CDR2 (germline): KGHSH, LQKENI. This CDR3 spans 16 amino acids. Full variable domain (rest looked up from reference TRBV18 and TRBJ2-1): NAGVMQNPRHLVRRRGQEARLRCSPMKGHSHVYWYRQLPEEGLKFMVYLQKENIIDESGMPKERFSAEFPKEGPSILRIQQVVRGDSAAYFCASSPETASNYNEQFFGPGTRLTVL.

This clone was found once. The chain employs TRBV24-1 and TRBJ1-1, with a tentative D call TRBD1 (5 bases). Germline loops: CDR1 KGHDR, CDR2 SFDVKD. The V and J ends lost 0 bases and 7 bases respectively, with 8 bases between them. The CDR3 is 13 amino acids. CDR3 protein: CATSDLRGSEAFF. The CDR3 DNA reads TGTGCCACCAGTGATTTGAGGGGCAGTGAAGCTTTCTTT.

This clone was counted once. The chain is built from TRBV5-1 and TRBJ2-7; TRBD1 is a possible D gene (5 bases). With 2 bases removed from V and 1 base from J, the gap between germline ends came to 22 bases. CDR1 is SGHRS, CDR2 YFSETQ, per germline. The CDR3 extends over 18 amino acids. CDR3 bases: TGCGCCAGCAGCTTCAATAGGCAGGGCTCACAAAATTCCTACGAGCAGTACTTC. Protein product: CASSFNRQGSQNSYEQYF.

This clone was detected only once. The chain carries TRBV9 and TRBJ2-3, with TRBD2 matching over 13 bases. Germline assignment: CDR1 SGDLS and CDR2 YYNGEE. Germline trimming cut 4 bases from V and 6 bases from J; bases unmatched to any gene: 8. This CDR3 has 16 residues. CDR3 region: CASSLTSGRFVDTQYF. In DNA form, the CDR3 reads TGTGCCAGCAGCTTGACTAGCGGGAGGTTTGTGGATACGCAGTATTTT.

The rearrangement uses TRBV5-1 and TRBJ2-2, with D maybe TRBD1 (5 bases). V lost 0 bases and J 0 bases, leaving 9 bases between the germline ends. This CDR3 has 16 residues. Germline V CDR1 and CDR2: SGHRS, YFSETQ. The CDR3 DNA is TGCGCCAGCAGCTTGGGGCAGGGATCGAACACCGGGGAGCTGTTTTTT. Translation: CASSLGQGSNTGELFF. Together with reference TRBV5-1 and TRBJ2-2, the CDR3 gives the full variable domain: KAGVTQTPRYLIKTRGQQVTLSCSPISGHRSVSWYQQTPGQGLQFLFEYFSETQRNKGNFPGRFSGRQFSNSRSEMNVSTLELGDSALYLCASSLGQGSNTGELFFGEGSRLTVL.